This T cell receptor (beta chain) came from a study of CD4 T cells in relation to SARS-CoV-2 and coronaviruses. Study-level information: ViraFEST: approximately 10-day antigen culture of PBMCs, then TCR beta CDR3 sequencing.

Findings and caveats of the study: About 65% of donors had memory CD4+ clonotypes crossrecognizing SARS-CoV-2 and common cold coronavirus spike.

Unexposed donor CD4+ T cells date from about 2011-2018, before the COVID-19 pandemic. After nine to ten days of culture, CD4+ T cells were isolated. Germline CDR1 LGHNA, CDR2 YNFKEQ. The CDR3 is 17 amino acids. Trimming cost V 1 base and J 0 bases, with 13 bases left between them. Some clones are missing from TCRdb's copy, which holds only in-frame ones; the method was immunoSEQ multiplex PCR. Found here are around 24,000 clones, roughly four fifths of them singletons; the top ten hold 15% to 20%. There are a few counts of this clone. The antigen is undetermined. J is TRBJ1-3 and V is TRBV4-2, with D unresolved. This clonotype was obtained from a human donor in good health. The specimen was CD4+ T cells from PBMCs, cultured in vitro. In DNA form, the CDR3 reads TGTGCCAGCAGCCAAGGAGACACTTCCTACTCTGGAAACACCATATATTTT. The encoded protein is CASSQGDTSYSGNTIYF.